This T cell receptor (beta chain) derives from a study of blood T cell repertoires in COVID-19 (dated by TCRdb to 2018 to 2020). In the study overall: The collaborator samples originated in the United States, Italy and Spain and spanned the acute and convalescent phases of COVID-19. Subjects who had been exposed to COVID-19, were actively infected with it, or had recovered from it provided the deeply sampled blood TCRbeta repertoires that made up the dataset. A de-identified subject ID, COVID-19 status, age in years and sex were almost always included in the sample metadata. HLA class I and class II types, where available, came from metadata supplied by the sample provider rather than from assay-based typing. The repertoires were released in a freely available public database intended as a resource for research on the immune response to SARS-CoV-2. The material from the prospective study consisted of cDNA or gDNA derived from T cells, B-cell-depleted T cells, or PBMCs. The samples were drawn from two sources: the first 160 participants of the ongoing ImmuneRACE study, and over 950 subjects contributed by 6 global collaborators. The paper's findings and limits, for the study overall: The amount of clinical and demographic metadata varied by source and participant and was provided uncurated.

TCRbeta CDR3 regions were amplified from genomic DNA using the immunoSEQ Assay, a bias-controlled multiplex PCR. Per the original workflow: Nucleated cell counts per sample were estimated from amplification of reference gene primers within the assay. To quantify the absolute abundance of each unique TCRbeta CDR3 rearrangement, sequence reads were collapsed and filtered. For each sample, productive Simpson clonality was calculated as the square root of Simpson's diversity index across productive rearrangements. As stored in TCRdb, this immuneACCESS dataset retains in-frame rearrangements with V and J assigned. A fraction of the clones does not appear; measured against another copy, unresolved V genes explain less than half of the discrepancy, and the remainder lacks a known reason. V and J calls and clone size are those listed in that table; D and trimming were worked out from the DNA. The sample data list about 250,000 clones, and roughly 80% of these were observed just once. 7.9% of the sample belongs to the ten largest clones.

The CDR3 runs 18 residues from the cysteine to the phenylalanine. The DNA shown is the 54-base CDR3, in frame from base 1. The V and J ends are trimmed by 5 bases and 0 bases, leaving 20 bases between them. The germline V gene (reference sequence) provides CDR1 LNHNV and CDR2 YYDKDF. Collaborating institutions collected whole blood in K2EDTA tubes following their own protocols. For TCRbeta analysis, collaborators shipped samples as frozen whole blood, isolated PBMCs, or DNA extracted from either of those sample types. This clone was counted once. Its specific antigen is unknown. Base qualities are not recorded, but no much larger clone differs from it by a single base.

The chain is assembled from TRBV15 and TRBJ1-5; a tentative D call is TRBD1 (5 bases match). The clonotype was recovered from an elderly woman with acute or convalescent COVID-19. The sequenced material came from peripheral blood. CDR3 protein: CATSAGGIQLYSNQPQHF. In nucleotide form, the sequence is TGTGCCACCAGCGCGGGGGGGATACAGCTCTATAGCAATCAGCCCCAGCATTTT.